This TCR beta chain stems from a study of cytomegalovirus exposure and HLA in healthy donors. Background on the study: Early released data comprised around 79 million unique TCRs from HLA-typed donors.

Of note for this clone: The antigen is unknown.

Primers: 60 Vbeta forward and 13 Jbeta reverse. Sequencing used immunoSEQ multiplex PCR; TCRdb keeps in-frame clones, though not all of them. Of roughly 170,000 clones listed, approximately 80% are singletons. Regarding the study as a whole: Presence/absence analyses treated sequencing depth as roughly uniform across donors. Within an earlier analysis, most TCR beta V segments proved productive either about 90% or about 30% of the time.

The CDR3 length is 16 residues. Trimming took 0 bases from V and 0 from J, leaving 9 bases between them. The germline V gene encodes CDR1 SGHNT and CDR2 YYREEE (reference sequence). This TCR was sampled from a woman under 30 in good health and CMV-seronegative. Sequenced: PBMCs. The chain is built from TRBV5-4 and TRBJ1-4; no firm D call. The CDR3 coding sequence is TGTGCCAGCAGCTTGGCCGCGGGTGCAACTAATGAAAAACTGTTTTTT. Translated, it gives CASSLAAGATNEKLFF.